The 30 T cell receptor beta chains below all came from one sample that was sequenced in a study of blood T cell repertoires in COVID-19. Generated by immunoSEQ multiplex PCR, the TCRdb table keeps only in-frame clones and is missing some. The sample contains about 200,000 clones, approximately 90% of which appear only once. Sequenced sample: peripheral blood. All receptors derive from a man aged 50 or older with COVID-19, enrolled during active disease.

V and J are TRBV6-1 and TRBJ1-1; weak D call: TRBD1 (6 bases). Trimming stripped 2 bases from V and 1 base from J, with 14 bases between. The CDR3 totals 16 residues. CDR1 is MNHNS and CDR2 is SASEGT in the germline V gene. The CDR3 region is CASSERGRGANTEAFF. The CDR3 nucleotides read TGTGCCAGCAGTGAAAGGGGGAGGGGCGCGAACACTGAAGCTTTCTTT.

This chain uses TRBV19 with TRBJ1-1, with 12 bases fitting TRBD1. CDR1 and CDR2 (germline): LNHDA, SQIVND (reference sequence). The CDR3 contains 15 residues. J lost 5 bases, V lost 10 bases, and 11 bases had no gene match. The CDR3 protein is CATRDRGRVGTEAFF. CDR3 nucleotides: TGTGCCACCCGGGACAGGGGGCGGGTAGGAACTGAAGCTTTCTTT.

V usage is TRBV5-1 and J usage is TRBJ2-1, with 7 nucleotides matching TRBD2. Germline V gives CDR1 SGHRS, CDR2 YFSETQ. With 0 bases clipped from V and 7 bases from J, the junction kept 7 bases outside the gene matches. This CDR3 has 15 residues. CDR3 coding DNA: TGCGCCAGCAGCTTGGGCGGGAGTGTGAGGAATGAGCAGTTCTTC. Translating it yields CASSLGGSVRNEQFF.

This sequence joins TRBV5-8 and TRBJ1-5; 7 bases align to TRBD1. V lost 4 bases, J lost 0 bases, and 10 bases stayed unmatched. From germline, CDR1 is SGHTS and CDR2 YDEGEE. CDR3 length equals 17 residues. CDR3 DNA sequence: TGTGCCAGCAGCCAAAGAATCGGGACAGATAGCAATCAGCCCCAGCATTTT. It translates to CASSQRIGTDSNQPQHF.

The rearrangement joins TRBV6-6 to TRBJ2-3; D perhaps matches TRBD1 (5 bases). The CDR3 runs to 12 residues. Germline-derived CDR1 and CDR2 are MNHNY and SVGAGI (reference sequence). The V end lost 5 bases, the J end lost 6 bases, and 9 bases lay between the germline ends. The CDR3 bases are TGTGCCAGCAGTAATAAGGGGGATACGCAGTATTTT. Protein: CASSNKGDTQYF.

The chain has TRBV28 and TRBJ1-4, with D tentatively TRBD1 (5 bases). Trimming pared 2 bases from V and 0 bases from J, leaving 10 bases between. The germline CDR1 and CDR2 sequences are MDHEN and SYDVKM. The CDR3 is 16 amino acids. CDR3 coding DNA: TGTGCCAGCAGTTTAGGTGGGGCATCAACTAATGAAAAACTGTTTTTT. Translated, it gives CASSLGGASTNEKLFF.

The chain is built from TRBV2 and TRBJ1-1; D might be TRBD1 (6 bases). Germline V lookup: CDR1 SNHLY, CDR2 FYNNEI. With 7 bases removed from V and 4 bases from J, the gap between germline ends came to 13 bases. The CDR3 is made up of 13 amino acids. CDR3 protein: CASMGGGVTEAFF. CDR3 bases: TGTGCCAGCATGGGAGGGGGAGTCACTGAAGCTTTCTTT.

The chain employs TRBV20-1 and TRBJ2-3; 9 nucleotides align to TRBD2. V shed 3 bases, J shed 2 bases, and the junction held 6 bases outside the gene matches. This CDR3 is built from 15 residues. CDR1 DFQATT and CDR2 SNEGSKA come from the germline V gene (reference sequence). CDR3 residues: CSASGLAGITDTQYF. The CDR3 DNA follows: TGCAGTGCTAGTGGGCTAGCGGGGATCACAGATACGCAGTATTTT.

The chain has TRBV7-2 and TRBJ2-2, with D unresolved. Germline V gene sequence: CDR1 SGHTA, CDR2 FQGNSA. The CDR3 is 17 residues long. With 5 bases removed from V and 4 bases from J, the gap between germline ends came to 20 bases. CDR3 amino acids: CASSTRLALSGTGELFF. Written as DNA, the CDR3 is TGTGCCAGCAGCACCAGACTGGCGCTGTCGGGCACCGGGGAGCTGTTTTTT. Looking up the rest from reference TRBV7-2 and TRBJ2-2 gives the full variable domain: GAGVSQSPSNKVTEKGKDVELRCDPISGHTALYWYRQSLGQGLEFLIYFQGNSAPDKSGLPSDRFSAERTGGSVSTLTIQRTQQEDSAVYLCASSTRLALSGTGELFFGEGSRLTVL.

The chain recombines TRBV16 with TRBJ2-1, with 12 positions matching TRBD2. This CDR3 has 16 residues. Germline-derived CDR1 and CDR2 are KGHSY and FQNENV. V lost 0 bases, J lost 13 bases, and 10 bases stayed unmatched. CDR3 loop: CASSQSSLAGGGTQFF. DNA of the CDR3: TGTGCCAGCAGCCAATCAAGTCTAGCGGGAGGGGGGACTCAGTTCTTC. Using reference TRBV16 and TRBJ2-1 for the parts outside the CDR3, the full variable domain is GEEVAQTPKHLVRGEGQKAKLYCAPIKGHSYVFWYQQVLKNEFKFLISFQNENVFDETGMPKERFSAKCLPNSPCSLEIQATKLEDSAVYFCASSQSSLAGGGTQFFGPGTRLTVL.

The CDR3 DNA is TGTGCCAGCAGCCAAACCGACAGTTTCTCTGGAAACACCATATATTTT. Translating it yields CASSQTDSFSGNTIYF. The chain has TRBV3-1 (or the pseudogene TRBV3-2) and TRBJ1-3, with a weak D call TRBD1 (5 bases). The CDR3 extends over 16 amino acids. The germline V and J ends were trimmed by 2 bases and 0 bases, with 11 bases remaining between them. CDR1 is LGHDT and CDR2 is YNNKEL in the germline V gene (reference sequence).

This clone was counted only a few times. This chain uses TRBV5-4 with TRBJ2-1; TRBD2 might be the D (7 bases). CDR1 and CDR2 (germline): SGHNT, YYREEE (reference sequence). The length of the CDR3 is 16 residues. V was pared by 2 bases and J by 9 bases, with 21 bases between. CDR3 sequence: CASSFPAIGGQSEQFF. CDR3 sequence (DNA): TGTGCCAGCAGCTTCCCTGCCATCGGGGGGCAAAGTGAGCAGTTCTTC.

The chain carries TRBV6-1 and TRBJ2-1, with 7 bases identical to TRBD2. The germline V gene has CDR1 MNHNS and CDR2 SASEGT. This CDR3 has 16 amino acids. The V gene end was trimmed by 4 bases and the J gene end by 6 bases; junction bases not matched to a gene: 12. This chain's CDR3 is CASSAPNGGIINEQFF. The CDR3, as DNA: TGTGCCAGCAGTGCCCCGAACGGGGGGATCATCAATGAGCAGTTCTTC.

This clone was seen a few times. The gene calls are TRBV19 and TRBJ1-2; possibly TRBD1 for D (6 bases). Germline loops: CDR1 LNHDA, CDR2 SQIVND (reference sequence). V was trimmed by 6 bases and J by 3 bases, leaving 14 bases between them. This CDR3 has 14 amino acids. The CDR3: CASRADPGDYGYTF. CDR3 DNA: TGTGCCAGTAGGGCAGACCCAGGGGACTATGGCTACACCTTC.

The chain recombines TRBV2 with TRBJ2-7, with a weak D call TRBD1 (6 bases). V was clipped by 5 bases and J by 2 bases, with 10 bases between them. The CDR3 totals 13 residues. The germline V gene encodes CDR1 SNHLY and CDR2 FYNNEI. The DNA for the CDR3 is TGTGCCAGCAGTCAACAGGGTCCCTACGAGCAGTACTTC. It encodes CASSQQGPYEQYF. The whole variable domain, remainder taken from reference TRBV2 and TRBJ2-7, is EPEVTQTPSHQVTQMGQEVILRCVPISNHLYFYWYRQILGQKVEFLVSFYNNEISEKSEIFDDQFSVERPDGSNFTLKIRSTKLEDSAMYFCASSQQGPYEQYFGPGTRLTVT.

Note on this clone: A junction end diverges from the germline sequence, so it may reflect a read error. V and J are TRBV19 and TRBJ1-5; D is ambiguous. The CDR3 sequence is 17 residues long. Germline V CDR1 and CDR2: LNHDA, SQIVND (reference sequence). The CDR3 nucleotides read TGTGCCGGTAGGATGATTGGCGGAGCCCGGGGCAATCAGCCCCAGCATTTT. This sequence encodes CAGRMIGGARGNQPQHF.

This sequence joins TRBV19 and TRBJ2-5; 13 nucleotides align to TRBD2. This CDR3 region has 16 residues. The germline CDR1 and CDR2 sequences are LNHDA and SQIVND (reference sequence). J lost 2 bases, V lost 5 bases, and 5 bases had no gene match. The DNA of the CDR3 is TGTGCCAGTAGTCCCCGACTAGCGGGGGGACAAGAGACCCAGTACTTC. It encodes CASSPRLAGGQETQYF.

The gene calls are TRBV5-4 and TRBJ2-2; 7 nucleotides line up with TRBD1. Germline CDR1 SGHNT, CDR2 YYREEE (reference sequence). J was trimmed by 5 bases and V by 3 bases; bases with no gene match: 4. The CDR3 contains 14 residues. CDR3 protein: CASSSGQHTGELFF. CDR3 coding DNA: TGTGCCAGCAGCTCGGGACAGCATACCGGGGAGCTGTTTTTT.

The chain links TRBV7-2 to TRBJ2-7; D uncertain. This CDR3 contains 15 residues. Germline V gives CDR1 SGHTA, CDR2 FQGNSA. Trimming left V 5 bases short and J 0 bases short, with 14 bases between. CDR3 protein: CASSALGGHSYEQYF. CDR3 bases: TGTGCCAGCAGCGCCCTTGGCGGCCACTCCTACGAGCAGTACTTC.

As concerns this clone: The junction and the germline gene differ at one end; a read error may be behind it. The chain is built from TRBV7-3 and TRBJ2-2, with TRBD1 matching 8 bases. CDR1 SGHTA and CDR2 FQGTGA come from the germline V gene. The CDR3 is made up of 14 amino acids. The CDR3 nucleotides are TGTGCCAGCAGCTTAAATCACGGGGACAGGCTCTTGATTTTT. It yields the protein CASSLNHGDRLLIF. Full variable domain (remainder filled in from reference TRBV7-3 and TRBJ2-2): GAGVSQTPSNKVTEKGKYVELRCDPISGHTALYWYRQSLGQGPEFLIYFQGTGAADDSGLPNDRFFAVRPEGSVSTLKIQRTERGDSAVYLCASSLNHGDRLLIFGEGSRLTVL.

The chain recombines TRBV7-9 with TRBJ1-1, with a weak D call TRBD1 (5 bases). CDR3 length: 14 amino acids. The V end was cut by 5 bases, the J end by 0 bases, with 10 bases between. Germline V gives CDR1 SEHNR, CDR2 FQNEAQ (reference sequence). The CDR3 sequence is CASSPRRVNTEAFF. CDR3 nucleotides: TGTGCCAGCAGCCCCCGCAGGGTGAACACTGAAGCTTTCTTT.

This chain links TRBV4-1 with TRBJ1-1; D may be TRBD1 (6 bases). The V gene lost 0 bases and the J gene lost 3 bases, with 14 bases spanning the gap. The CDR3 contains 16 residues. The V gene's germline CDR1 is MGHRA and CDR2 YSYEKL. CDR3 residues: CASSQDSLGQYTEAFF. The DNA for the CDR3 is TGCGCCAGCAGCCAAGATAGCCTGGGACAATACACTGAAGCTTTCTTT.

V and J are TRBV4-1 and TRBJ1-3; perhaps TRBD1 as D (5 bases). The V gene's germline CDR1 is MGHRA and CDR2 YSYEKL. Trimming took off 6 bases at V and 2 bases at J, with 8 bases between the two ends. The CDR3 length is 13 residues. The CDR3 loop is CASRPGTGNTIYF. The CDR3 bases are TGCGCCAGCAGGCCAGGGACTGGAAACACCATATATTTT.

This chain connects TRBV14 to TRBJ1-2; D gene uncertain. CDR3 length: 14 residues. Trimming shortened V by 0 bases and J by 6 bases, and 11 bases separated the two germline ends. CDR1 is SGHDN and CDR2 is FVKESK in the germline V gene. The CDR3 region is CASSQDGSGNGYTF. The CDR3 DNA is TGTGCCAGCAGCCAAGATGGGAGTGGGAATGGCTACACCTTC.

The CDR3 region is CASSHPSETQYF. The CDR3 nucleotides read TGTGCCAGCAGCCATCCCTCGGAGACCCAGTACTTC. The chain joins TRBV3-1 (or the pseudogene TRBV3-2) to TRBJ2-5; D call uncertain. There are 12 residues in the CDR3. Germline-derived CDR1 and CDR2 are LGHDT and YNNKEL (reference sequence). The germline V and J ends were trimmed by 3 bases and 5 bases, with 7 bases remaining between them.

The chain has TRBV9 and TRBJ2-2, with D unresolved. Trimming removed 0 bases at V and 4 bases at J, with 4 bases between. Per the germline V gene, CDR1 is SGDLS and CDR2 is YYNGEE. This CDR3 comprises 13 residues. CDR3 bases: TGTGCCAGCAGCGTAGTATTCACCGGGGAGCTGTTTTTT. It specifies CASSVVFTGELFF.

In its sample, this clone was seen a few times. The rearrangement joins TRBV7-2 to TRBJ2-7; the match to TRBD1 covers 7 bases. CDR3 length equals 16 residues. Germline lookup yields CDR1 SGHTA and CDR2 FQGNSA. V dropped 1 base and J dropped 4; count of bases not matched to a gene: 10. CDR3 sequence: CASSLGQGRVGYEQYF. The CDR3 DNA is TGTGCCAGCAGCTTAGGACAGGGCCGCGTAGGGTACGAGCAGTACTTC.

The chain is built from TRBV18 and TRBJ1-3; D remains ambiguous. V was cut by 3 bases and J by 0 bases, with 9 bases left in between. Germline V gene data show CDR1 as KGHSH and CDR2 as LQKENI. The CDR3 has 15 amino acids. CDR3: CASSPREHSGNTIYF. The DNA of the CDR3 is TGTGCCAGCTCACCGAGGGAACACTCTGGAAACACCATATATTTT.

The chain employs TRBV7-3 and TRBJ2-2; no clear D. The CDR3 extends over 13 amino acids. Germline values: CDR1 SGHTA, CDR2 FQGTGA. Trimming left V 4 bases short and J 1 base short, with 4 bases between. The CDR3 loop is CASSSWNTGELFF. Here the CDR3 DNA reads TGTGCCAGCAGCTCCTGGAACACCGGGGAGCTGTTTTTT.

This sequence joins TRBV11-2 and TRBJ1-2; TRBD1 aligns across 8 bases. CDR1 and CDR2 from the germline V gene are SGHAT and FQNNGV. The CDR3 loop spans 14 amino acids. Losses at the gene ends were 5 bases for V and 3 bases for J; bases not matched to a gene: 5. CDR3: CASSPMDRDYGYTF. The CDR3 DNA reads TGTGCCAGCAGCCCAATGGACAGGGACTATGGCTACACCTTC.